Following are 11 T cell receptor beta chains from one sample sequenced in a study of blood T cells in healthy people across ages. The authors ran a second PCR of about 7 to 11 cycles using a sample-barcoded 5' primer and a J-beta primer mix. TCRdb called the 5' RACE reads again in MiXCR, with one record for every CDR3 protein. The sample consists of 550,000 to 600,000 distinct CDR3 sequences, roughly 43% of them appearing once. Material: blood. These receptors were obtained from a man older than 75 in good health.

This clonotype was observed a handful of times. The J gene is TRBJ2-6, the V gene TRBV20-1, with D maybe TRBD2 (6 bases). Germline CDR1 reads DFQATT; CDR2 reads SNEGSKA (reference sequence). The CDR3 length is 15 residues. Trimming took off 0 bases at V and 4 bases at J, with 10 bases between the two ends. The CDR3 DNA reads TGCAGTGCTAGAGATCAGGGACTGGGGGCCAACGTCCTGACTTTC. Its translation is CSARDQGLGANVLTF.

The rearrangement links TRBV29-1 to TRBJ2-7, with D perhaps TRBD1 or TRBD2 (5 bases each). Per germline, CDR1 SQVTM and CDR2 ANQGSEA. This CDR3 spans 13 amino acids. Trimming pared 1 base from V and 4 bases from J, leaving 11 bases between. The CDR3, as DNA: TGCAGCGTTGAAGTGGGGGAGAGGTACGAGCAGTACTTC. Its protein product is CSVEVGERYEQYF.

This clonotype showed up just once. This may be a read error, as it is one base from a much larger clone. The CDR3 protein is CASASGQETQYF. The CDR3 DNA follows: TGTGCCAGCGCTAGCGGACAAGAGACCCAGTACTTC. V and J are TRBV7-2 and TRBJ2-5, with 7 bases aligning to TRBD2. The CDR3 runs 12 residues. The V gene's germline CDR1 is SGHTA and CDR2 FQGNSA. The V segment lost 8 bases and the J segment 2 bases; nucleotides outside the gene matches: 2.

The chain couples TRBV6-6 to TRBJ2-5, with 8 bases matching TRBD2. This CDR3 region has 15 residues. V was pared by 2 bases and J by 5 bases, with 7 bases of the junction left unmatched. CDR1 MNHNY and CDR2 SVGAGI come from the germline V gene (reference sequence). CDR3 in DNA: TGTGCCAGCAGTTACCCTCGTGGCGGGGGGGAGACCCAGTACTTC. Its protein is CASSYPRGGGETQYF.

This chain links TRBV5-1 with TRBJ2-5; TRBD2 agrees at 8 bases. This CDR3 is built from 19 residues. The germline V gene encodes CDR1 SGHRS and CDR2 YFSETQ. V trimming: 4 bases; J trimming: 0 bases; junction bases outside the gene matches: 17. The CDR3 region is CASSPRGGRGDVNQETQYF. The DNA for the CDR3 is TGCGCCAGCAGCCCCCGGGGGGGGCGGGGGGACGTAAACCAAGAGACCCAGTACTTC.

This clonotype has more than one count but fewer than ten. CDR3 nucleotide sequence: TGCAGCGTTGGCCTGCCGGGGGGTGGGTACGAGCAGTACTTC. Translating it yields CSVGLPGGGYEQYF. The genes are TRBV29-1 and TRBJ2-7; 7 nucleotides line up with TRBD2. The CDR3 totals 14 residues. The junction had 10 bases not matched to a gene; V was cut back by 4 bases and J by 4 bases. From germline, CDR1 is SQVTM and CDR2 ANQGSEA.

This clonotype was seen ten or more times. The V call is TRBV6-6, the J call TRBJ2-3; TRBD2 matches at 7 bases. V was pared by 7 bases and J by 2 bases, with 12 bases of the junction left unmatched. Per the germline V gene, CDR1 is MNHNY and CDR2 is SVGAGI (reference sequence). The CDR3 runs to 16 residues. The CDR3 here is CASTPDGGTATDTQYF. The CDR3 region has the DNA TGTGCCAGCACCCCCGACGGGGGGACCGCCACAGATACGCAGTATTTT.

The genes are TRBV9 and TRBJ1-1, with D possibly TRBD1 on 5 matching bases. V dropped 5 bases and J dropped 4 bases, with 15 bases sitting between them. Germline CDR1 reads SGDLS; CDR2 reads YYNGEE. The CDR3 loop spans 14 amino acids. This CDR3 is CASRLNLRATEAFF. The CDR3 coding sequence is TGTGCCAGCAGGTTAAACCTCAGGGCCACTGAAGCTTTCTTT.

There are a few counts of this clonotype. V usage is TRBV30 and J usage is TRBJ2-3, with no clear D. The germline V gene has CDR1 GTSNPN and CDR2 SVGIG (reference sequence). With 6 bases removed from V and 6 bases from J, the gap between germline ends came to 13 bases. CDR3 size: 12 residues. The CDR3: CACRTLMDTQYF. The CDR3 DNA reads TGTGCCTGTCGGACCTTGATGGATACGCAGTATTTT.

The chain uses TRBV29-1 and TRBJ2-2; TRBD1 matches 9 bases. With V trimmed by 6 bases and J by 5 bases, 10 bases remained unmatched. The CDR3 is made up of 15 amino acids. Looked up from germline, CDR1 is SQVTM and CDR2 is ANQGSEA. CDR3 region: CSVASLGQGTGELFF. CDR3 coding DNA: TGCAGCGTCGCGTCCCTTGGACAGGGGACCGGGGAGCTGTTTTTT.

CDR3 bases: TGTGCCATCAGTGAAGGGGACACTGAAGCTTTCTTT. Translation: CAISEGDTEAFF. The chain combines TRBV10-3 with TRBJ1-1; maybe TRBD1 (5 bases). Germline V gene lookup returns CDR1 ENHRY and CDR2 SYGVKD. The CDR3 totals 12 residues. V was shortened by 3 bases and J by 3 bases, with 5 bases between the two germline ends.